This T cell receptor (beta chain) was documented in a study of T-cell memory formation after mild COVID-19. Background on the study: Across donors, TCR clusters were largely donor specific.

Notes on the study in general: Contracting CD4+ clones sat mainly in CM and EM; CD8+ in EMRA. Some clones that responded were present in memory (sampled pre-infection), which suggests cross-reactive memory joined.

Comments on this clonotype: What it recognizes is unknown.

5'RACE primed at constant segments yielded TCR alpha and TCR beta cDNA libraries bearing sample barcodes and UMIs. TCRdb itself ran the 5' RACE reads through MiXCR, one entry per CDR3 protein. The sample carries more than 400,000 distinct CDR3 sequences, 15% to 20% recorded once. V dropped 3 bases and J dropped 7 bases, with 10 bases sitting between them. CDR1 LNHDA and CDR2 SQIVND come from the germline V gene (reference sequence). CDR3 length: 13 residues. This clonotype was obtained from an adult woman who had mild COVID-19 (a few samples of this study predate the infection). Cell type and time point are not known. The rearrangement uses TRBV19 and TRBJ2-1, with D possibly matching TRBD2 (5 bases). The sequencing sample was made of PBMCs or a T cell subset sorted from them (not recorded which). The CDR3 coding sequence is TGTGCCAGTAGTATCCCTCTAGCAAATGAGCAGTTCTTC. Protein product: CASSIPLANEQFF.